The entry that follows covers one TCR beta chain sequence. The antigen is not known. This entry belongs to a study of cytomegalovirus exposure and HLA in healthy donors. Study-level information: Unique TCR beta sequences numbering over 100 million came from some 200 million T cells in an earlier analysis. Study-wide findings and caveats: Reports described diagnosis of cytomegalovirus status by the classifier as highly specific and sensitive.

V was shortened by 7 bases and J by 6 bases, with 13 bases between the two germline ends. Germline V CDR1 and CDR2: SQVTM, ANQGSEA. The length of the CDR3 is 13 residues. With 60 Vbeta and 13 Jbeta primers, the PCR was carried out. Sequencing used immunoSEQ multiplex PCR; TCRdb keeps in-frame clones, though not all of them. The table lists just under 65,000 clones. The sample was PBMCs. The TCR comes from a boy between 10 and 17 years old in good health and CMV-seronegative. The chain has TRBV29-1 and TRBJ1-6, with a weak D call TRBD1 (5 bases). The CDR3 spells CSGGESVNSPLHF. The DNA of the CDR3 is TGCAGCGGGGGGGAGTCCGTTAATTCACCCCTCCACTTT.